This T cell receptor (beta chain) derives from a study of human thymus T cells. Study-wide findings and caveats: Repertoires from thymus and blood appeared to show biased V and J gene usage.

The V and J ends lost 2 bases and 7 bases respectively, with 3 bases between them. The CDR3 contains 10 residues. The germline V gene has CDR1 LNHDA and CDR2 SQIVND (reference sequence). Concerning this clone: What it binds is not known.

TCRdb's table, derived via immunoSEQ multiplex PCR, lists solely in-frame clones and lacks some. The data contain roughly 77,000 clones, 95% of them singletons. Thymus pieces cut out during corrective heart surgery were the tissue that was used. Samples came from healthy Finnish infants during open corrective cardiac surgery. Sequencing used thymus tissue. The TCR was taken from a girl less than two years old with a congenital heart defect but otherwise immunologically healthy. The V gene is TRBV19, the J gene TRBJ2-7; D call uncertain. The CDR3 spells CASSIREQYF. CDR3 nucleotide sequence: TGTGCCAGTAGTATACGGGAGCAGTACTTC.